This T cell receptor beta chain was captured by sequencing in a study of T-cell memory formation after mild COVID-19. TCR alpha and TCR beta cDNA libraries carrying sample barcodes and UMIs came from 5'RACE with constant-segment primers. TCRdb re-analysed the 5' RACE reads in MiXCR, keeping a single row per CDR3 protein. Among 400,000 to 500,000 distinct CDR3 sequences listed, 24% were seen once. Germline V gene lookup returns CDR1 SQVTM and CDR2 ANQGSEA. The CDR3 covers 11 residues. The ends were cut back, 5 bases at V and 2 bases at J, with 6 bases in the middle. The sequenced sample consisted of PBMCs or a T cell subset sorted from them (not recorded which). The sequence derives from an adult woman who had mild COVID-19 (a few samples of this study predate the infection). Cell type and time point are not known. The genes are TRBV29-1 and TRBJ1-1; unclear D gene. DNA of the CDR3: TGCAGCGTTCTGGGAAACACTGAAGCTTTCTTT. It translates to CSVLGNTEAFF. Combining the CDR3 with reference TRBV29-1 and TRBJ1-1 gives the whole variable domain SAVISQKPSRDICQRGTSLTIQCQVDSQVTMMFWYRQQPGQSLTLIATANQGSEATYESGFVIDKFPISRPNLTFSTLTVSNMSPEDSSIYLCSVLGNTEAFFGQGTRLTVV.